This T cell receptor beta chain was recorded in a study of CD8 T cells in Susac syndrome. Sequencing targeted TCR beta in T cells from blood (CD8+ and CD4+). From germline, CDR1 is MNHNY and CDR2 SVGAGI (reference sequence). CDR3 size: 16 residues. Trimming removed 2 bases from V and 0 bases from J, with 14 bases in between. 0.5 to 1 ug RNA was reverse transcribed with random hexamers. TCRdb reprocessed the immunoSEQ multiplex PCR reads with MiXCR, giving one entry per CDR3 protein. The sample has roughly 200,000 distinct CDR3 sequences, approximately 96% seen once. The sequence was obtained from a human donor with multiple sclerosis. The V gene is TRBV6-6, the J gene TRBJ2-7; the D gene could be TRBD1 or TRBD2 (5 bases each). The material sequenced was CD8+ T cells from PBMCs. The DNA of the CDR3 is TGTGCCAGCAGTTACGTCCCCCAGGGAGTCTCCTACGAGCAGTACTTC. It encodes CASSYVPQGVSYEQYF.